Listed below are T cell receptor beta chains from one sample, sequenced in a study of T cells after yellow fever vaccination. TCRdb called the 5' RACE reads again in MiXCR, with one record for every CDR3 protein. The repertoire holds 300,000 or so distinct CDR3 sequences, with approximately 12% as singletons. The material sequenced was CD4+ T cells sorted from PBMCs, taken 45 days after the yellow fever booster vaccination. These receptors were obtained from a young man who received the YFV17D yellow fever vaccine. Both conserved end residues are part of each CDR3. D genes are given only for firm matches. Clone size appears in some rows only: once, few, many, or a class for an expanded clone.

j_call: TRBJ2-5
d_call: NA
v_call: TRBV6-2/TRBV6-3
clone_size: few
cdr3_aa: CASSYTGEAETQYF
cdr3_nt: TGTGCCAGCAGTTATACGGGAGAAGCGGAGACCCAGTACTTC

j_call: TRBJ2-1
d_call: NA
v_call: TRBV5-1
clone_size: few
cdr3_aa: CASSWGDALEYNEQFF
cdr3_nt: TGCGCCAGCAGCTGGGGCGACGCTCTCGAGTACAATGAGCAGTTCTTC

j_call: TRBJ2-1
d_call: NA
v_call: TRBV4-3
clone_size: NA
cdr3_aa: CASSQEKGSQFF
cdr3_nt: TGCGCCAGCAGCCAAGAAAAAGGGAGTCAGTTCTTC

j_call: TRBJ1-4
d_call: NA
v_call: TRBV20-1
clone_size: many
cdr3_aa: CSATAPRVYSNEKLFF
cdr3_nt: TGCAGTGCCACTGCGCCGAGGGTGTACTCAAATGAAAAACTGTTTTTT

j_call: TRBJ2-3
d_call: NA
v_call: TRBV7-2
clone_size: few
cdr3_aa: CASSRNPTDTQYF
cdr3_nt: TGTGCCAGCAGCCGAAATCCCACAGATACGCAGTATTTT

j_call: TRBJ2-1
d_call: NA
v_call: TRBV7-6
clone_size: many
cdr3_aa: CASSSHQTVDEQFF
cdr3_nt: TGTGCCAGCAGCTCCCATCAAACGGTCGATGAGCAGTTCTTC

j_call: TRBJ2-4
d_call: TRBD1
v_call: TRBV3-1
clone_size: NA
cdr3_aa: CASSQVSQGNIQYF
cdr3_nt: TGTGCCAGCAGCCAAGTTTCACAGGGGAACATTCAGTACTTC

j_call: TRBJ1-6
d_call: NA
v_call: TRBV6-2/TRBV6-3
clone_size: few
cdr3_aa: CASSYWNDNSPLHF
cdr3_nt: TGTGCCAGCAGTTATTGGAATGATAATTCACCCCTCCACTTT

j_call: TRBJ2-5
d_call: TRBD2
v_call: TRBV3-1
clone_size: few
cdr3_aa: CASSPYRGLAVQETQYF
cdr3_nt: TGTGCCAGCAGCCCTTACCGTGGACTAGCGGTACAAGAGACCCAGTACTTC

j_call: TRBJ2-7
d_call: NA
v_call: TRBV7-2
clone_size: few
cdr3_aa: CASSRDPQWYEQYF
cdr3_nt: TGTGCCAGCAGCCGGGATCCACAGTGGTACGAGCAGTACTTC

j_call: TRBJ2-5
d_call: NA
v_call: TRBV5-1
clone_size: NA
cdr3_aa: CASSRTGVQETQYF
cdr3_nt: TGCGCCAGCAGCCGAACCGGGGTGCAAGAGACCCAGTACTTC

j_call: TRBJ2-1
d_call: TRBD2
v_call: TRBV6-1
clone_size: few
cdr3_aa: CASSAQTLTSGAYNEQFF
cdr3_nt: TGTGCCAGCAGTGCCCAAACCCTTACTAGCGGAGCCTACAATGAGCAGTTCTTC

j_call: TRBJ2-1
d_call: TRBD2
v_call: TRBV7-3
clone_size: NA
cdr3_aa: CASSSSGRLNEQFF
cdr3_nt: TGTGCCAGCAGCTCTAGCGGGAGGCTCAATGAGCAGTTCTTC

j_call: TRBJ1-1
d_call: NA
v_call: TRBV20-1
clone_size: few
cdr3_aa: CSASHRDTEAFF
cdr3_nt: TGCAGTGCATCCCACAGGGACACTGAAGCTTTCTTT

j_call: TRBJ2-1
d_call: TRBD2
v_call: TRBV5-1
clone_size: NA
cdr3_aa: CASSLGGENEQFF
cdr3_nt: TGCGCCAGCAGCCTGGGGGGGGAGAATGAGCAGTTCTTC

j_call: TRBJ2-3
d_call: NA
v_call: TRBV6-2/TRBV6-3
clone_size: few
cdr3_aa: CASSYGGFSTDTQYF
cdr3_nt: TGTGCCAGCAGTTACGGCGGCTTCAGCACAGATACGCAGTATTTT

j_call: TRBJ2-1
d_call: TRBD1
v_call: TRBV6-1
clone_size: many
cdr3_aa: CASRRTGEYNEQFF
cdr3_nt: TGTGCCAGCAGAAGGACAGGGGAATACAATGAGCAGTTCTTC

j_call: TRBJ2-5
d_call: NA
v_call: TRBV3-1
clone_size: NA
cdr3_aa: CASSQGASVQETQYF
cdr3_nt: TGTGCCAGCAGCCAAGGGGCTAGCGTCCAAGAGACCCAGTACTTC

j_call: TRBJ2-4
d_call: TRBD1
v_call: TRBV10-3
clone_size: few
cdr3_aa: CAISESTGVGTIQYF
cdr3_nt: TGTGCCATCAGTGAGTCGACAGGGGTCGGGACTATTCAGTACTTC

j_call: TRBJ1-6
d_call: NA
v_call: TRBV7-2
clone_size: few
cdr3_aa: CASSFQLNSPLHF
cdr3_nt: TGTGCCAGCAGCTTCCAGCTTAATTCACCCCTCCACTTT

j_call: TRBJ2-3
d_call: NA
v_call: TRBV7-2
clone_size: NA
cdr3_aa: CASTLGGLIGTDTQYF
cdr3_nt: TGTGCCAGCACCCTAGGGGGGCTGATTGGCACAGATACGCAGTATTTT

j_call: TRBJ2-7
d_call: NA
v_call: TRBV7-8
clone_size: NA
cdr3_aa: CASSLDRTSYEQYF
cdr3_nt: TGTGCCAGCAGCTTAGATAGGACCTCCTACGAGCAGTACTTC

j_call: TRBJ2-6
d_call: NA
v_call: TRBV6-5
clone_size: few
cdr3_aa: CASQREAGANVLTF
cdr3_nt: TGTGCCAGCCAGAGGGAGGCTGGGGCCAACGTCCTGACTTTC

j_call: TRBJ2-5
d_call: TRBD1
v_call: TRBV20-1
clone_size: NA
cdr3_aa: CSASRQGWKETQYF
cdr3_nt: TGCAGTGCTAGCCGACAGGGATGGAAAGAGACCCAGTACTTC

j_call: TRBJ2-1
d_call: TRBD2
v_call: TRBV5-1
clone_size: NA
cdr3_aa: CASSHRTSVNEQFF
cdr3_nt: TGCGCCAGCAGCCACAGAACTAGCGTCAATGAGCAGTTCTTC

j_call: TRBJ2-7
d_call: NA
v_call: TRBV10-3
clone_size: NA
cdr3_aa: CAISDAVYEQYF
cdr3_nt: TGTGCCATCAGTGATGCCGTCTACGAGCAGTACTTC

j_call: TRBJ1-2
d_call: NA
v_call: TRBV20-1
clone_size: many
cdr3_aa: CSALPDSSLANYGYTF
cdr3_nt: TGCAGTGCTCTGCCGGACAGTAGCCTAGCTAACTATGGCTACACCTTC

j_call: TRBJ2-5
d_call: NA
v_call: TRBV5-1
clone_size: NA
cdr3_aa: CASSLDQQETQYF
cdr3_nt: TGCGCCAGCAGCTTGGACCAGCAAGAGACCCAGTACTTC

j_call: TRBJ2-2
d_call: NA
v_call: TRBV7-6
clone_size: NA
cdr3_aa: CASSLVGSMVGELFF
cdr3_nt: TGTGCCAGCAGCTTAGTGGGGTCTATGGTCGGGGAGCTGTTTTTT

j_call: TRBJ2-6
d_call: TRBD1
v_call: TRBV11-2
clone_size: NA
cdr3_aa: CASSKTGTGGAGANVLTF
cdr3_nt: TGTGCCAGCAGCAAGACCGGGACAGGGGGCGCTGGGGCCAACGTCCTGACTTTC

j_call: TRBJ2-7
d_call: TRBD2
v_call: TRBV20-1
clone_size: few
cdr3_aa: CSARKPGLAGYEQYF
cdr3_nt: TGCAGTGCTAGAAAACCGGGACTAGCGGGCTACGAGCAGTACTTC

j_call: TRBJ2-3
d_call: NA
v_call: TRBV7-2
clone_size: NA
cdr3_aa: CASSFSGGTWGGTQYF
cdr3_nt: TGTGCCAGCAGCTTCTCAGGTGGTACTTGGGGAGGTACGCAGTATTTT

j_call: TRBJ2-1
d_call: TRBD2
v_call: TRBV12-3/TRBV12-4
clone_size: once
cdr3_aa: CASLDSGSINEQFF
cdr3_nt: TGTGCCAGCTTGGATAGCGGGAGTATAAATGAGCAGTTCTTC

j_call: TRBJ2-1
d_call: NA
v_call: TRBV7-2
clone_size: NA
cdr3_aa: CASSRDSLAVEQFF
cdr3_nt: TGTGCCAGCAGCAGGGACTCCCTCGCGGTTGAGCAGTTCTTC

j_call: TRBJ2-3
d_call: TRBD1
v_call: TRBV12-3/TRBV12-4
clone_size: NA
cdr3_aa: CASSGQGPDTQYF
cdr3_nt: TGTGCCAGCAGTGGACAGGGACCAGATACGCAGTATTTT

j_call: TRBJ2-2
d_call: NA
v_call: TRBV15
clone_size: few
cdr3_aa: CATSYVSGTRNTGELFF
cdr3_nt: TGTGCCACCAGCTATGTGTCGGGCACAAGGAACACCGGGGAGCTGTTTTTT

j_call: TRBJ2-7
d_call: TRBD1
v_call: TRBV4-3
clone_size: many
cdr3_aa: CASRTDRGSYEQYF
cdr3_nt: TGCGCCAGCAGGACGGACAGGGGCTCCTACGAGCAGTACTTC

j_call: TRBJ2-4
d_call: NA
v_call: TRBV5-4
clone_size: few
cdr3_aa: CASSLGRGTENIQYF
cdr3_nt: TGTGCCAGCAGCTTGGGGAGGGGGACGGAAAACATTCAGTACTTC

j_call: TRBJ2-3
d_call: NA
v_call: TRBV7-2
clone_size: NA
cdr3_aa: CASSFAGPDTQYF
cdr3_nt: TGTGCCAGCAGCTTTGCAGGCCCCGATACGCAGTATTTT

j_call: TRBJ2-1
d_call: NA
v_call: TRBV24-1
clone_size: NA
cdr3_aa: CATSESGLDYNEQFF
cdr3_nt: TGTGCCACCAGTGAGTCGGGACTGGACTACAATGAGCAGTTCTTC

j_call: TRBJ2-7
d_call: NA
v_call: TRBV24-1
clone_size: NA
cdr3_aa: CATSDLYEQYF
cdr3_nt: TGTGCCACCAGTGATTTGTACGAGCAGTACTTC

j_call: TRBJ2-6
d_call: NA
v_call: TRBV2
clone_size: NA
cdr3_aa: CASKVQPLYSGANVLTF
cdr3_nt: TGTGCCAGCAAGGTCCAGCCGTTGTACTCTGGGGCCAACGTCCTGACTTTC

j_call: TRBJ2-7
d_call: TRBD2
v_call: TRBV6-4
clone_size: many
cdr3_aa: CASRPMTSGRGQEQYF
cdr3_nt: TGTGCCAGCAGACCAATGACTAGCGGGAGAGGTCAAGAGCAGTACTTC

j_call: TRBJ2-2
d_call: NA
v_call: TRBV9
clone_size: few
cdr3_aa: CASSGDGYNTGELFF
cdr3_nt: TGTGCCAGCAGCGGAGATGGTTATAACACCGGGGAGCTGTTTTTT

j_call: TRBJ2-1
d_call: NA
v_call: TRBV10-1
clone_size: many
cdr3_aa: CASRSSAGNEQFF
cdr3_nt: TGCGCCAGCAGGAGTAGCGCAGGCAATGAGCAGTTCTTC

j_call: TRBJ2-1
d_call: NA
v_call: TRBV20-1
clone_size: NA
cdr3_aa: CSARPRLKEQFF
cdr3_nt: TGCAGTGCGAGGCCTAGGTTGAAAGAGCAGTTCTTC

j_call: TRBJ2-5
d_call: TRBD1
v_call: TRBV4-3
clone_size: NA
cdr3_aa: CASSQDLMEQGLETQYF
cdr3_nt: TGCGCCAGCAGCCAAGATCTGATGGAACAGGGGCTTGAGACCCAGTACTTC

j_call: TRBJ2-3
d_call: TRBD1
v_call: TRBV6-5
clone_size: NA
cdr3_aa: CASSLDRAKDTQYF
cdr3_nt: TGTGCCAGCAGTTTGGACAGGGCCAAGGATACGCAGTATTTT